The sequence of this TCR beta chain was determined in a study of blood T cells in healthy people across ages. Donor samples were obtained from healthy Caucasian individuals from Russia, aged about 6 to 100. Roughly 9.5 milliliters of peripheral blood were drawn from each donor into EDTA-treated tubes. At least 5 micrograms of total RNA were extracted per sample. A second 7 to 11 cycle PCR used barcoded and J-beta primers. TCRdb ran MiXCR on the 5' RACE reads and lists one entry per CDR3 protein. The sample yields under 1,000,000 distinct CDR3 sequences, about 45% seen once. This clonotype was picked up a small number of times. Its antigen is unidentified. CDR3 length equals 16 residues. After removal of 2 bases from V and 7 bases from J, the junction contained 8 bases not matched to a gene. Germline assignment: CDR1 ENHRY and CDR2 SYGVKD. Study-level points and caveats: Comparison with aged donors showed that long-lived donors had more naive CD4+ cells and higher diversity.

The specimen was blood. The TCR was taken from an elderly man in good health. The chain is built from TRBV10-3 and TRBJ1-2; 12 nucleotides align to TRBD1. The CDR3, as DNA: TGTGCCATCAGTGAGAGGAAGGGACAGGGGGCGTCTGGCTACACCTTC. Its translation: CAISERKGQGASGYTF.